This entry describes one T cell receptor beta chain. The antigen is undetermined. These data come from a study of T cells expressing NK-cell markers. About the research overall: It was sorted CD3+CD56+NKG2C+, CD3+CD56+NKG2C- and CD3+CD56-NKG2C+ T cells that supplied the TCR beta repertoires. Seven of the eight sequenced donors were classified as HCMV-seropositive, and one was classified as seronegative.

TCRdb derives one entry per CDR3 protein from the 5' RACE reads, leaving out DNA. The sample has roughly 350,000 distinct CDR3 sequences. Points from the study as a whole: Dominant NKG2C+ clonotypes made up about 1.0-7.0% of CD8+ T cells in six donors. Whether expanded NKG2C+ T cell clones recognized HCMV stayed uncertain.

The CDR3 sequence is 13 residues long. Germline assignment: CDR1 DFQATT and CDR2 SNEGSKA (reference sequence). This chain connects TRBV20-1 to TRBJ1-2. Sequencing was performed on blood T cells: a sorted CD56 or NKG2C T cell subset, CD4+ or CD8+ T cells, or bulk PBMC T cells (not recorded which). The sequence derives from a man aged 18-75 years in good health. CDR3 amino acids: CSARVSAIHGYTF.